Described below is a single TCR beta chain sequence and its context. Antigen unknown. The sample originates from a study of a mutant IDH1 vaccine in newly diagnosed glioma. Study information: Eight vaccine injections were given to patients in weeks 1, 3, 5, 7, 11, 15, 19 and 23. Treated patients had a mean age of approximately 40 years and a roughly 60% male, about 38% female split.

The time point here: week 11, during vaccination. Vaccine doses each comprised 300 ug of mutant IDH1 20-mer peptide, with topical imiquimod. The V gene lost 0 bases and the J gene lost 3 bases, with 9 bases spanning the gap. This CDR3 comprises 15 residues. From germline, CDR1 is SGHRS and CDR2 YFSETQ. The protocol was immunoSEQ multiplex PCR, while the TCRdb copy is restricted to in-frame clones and leaves out a portion. The table records 120,000 or so clones, roughly 78% of them present only once. General study findings and limits: Pseudoprogression looked unconnected to shifts in top peripheral T cell clonotypes.

The TCR comes from a man aged 35 to 55 with glioma. Here the sequenced sample was PBMCs, taken from a glioma patient whose treatment included an IDH1 peptide vaccine. This chain joins TRBV5-1 and TRBJ2-2, with a tentative D call TRBD1 (7 bases). The CDR3 region is CASSLGRGDTGELFF. The CDR3 nucleotides read TGCGCCAGCAGCTTGGGCAGGGGGGACACCGGGGAGCTGTTTTTT.